This T cell receptor beta chain emerged from a study of shared clonotypes between healthy human individuals. Overall study findings and caveats: Among the subsets, naive ones generally showed larger estimated richness than memory ones.

Sorted subsets were amplified in replicate PCRs using around 220 ng DNA, 32,000 or so T cell genomes. Generated by immunoSEQ multiplex PCR, the TCRdb table keeps only in-frame clones and is missing some. This table holds approximately 340,000 clones, about 73% found once. In germline, CDR1 is SQVTM, CDR2 ANQGSEA. V was trimmed by 6 bases and J by 3 bases, leaving 12 bases between them. The CDR3 runs 12 residues. For this clone: Its antigen is still unknown.

Specimen: memory CD4+ T cells sorted from blood. Subset noted: CD45RA-negative fraction. The chain combines TRBV29-1 with TRBJ2-7, with a tentative D call TRBD1 (6 bases). The source is a man aged 25 to 40 in good health. CDR3 amino acids: CSVGGQLYEQYF. CDR3 DNA: TGCAGCGTAGGCGGACAGCTCTACGAGCAGTACTTC.